Listed here is a single T cell receptor (beta chain). A read error may account for a junction end that differs from germline. The sample originates from a study of Ad26.COV2.S vaccination and SARS-CoV-2 variants. Method: immunoSEQ multiplex PCR; TCRdb's copy keeps in-frame clones and lacks some. The sample lists 180,000 or so clones; roughly 85% were seen once. This CDR3 contains 15 residues. Germline assignment: CDR1 SGHAT and CDR2 FQNNGV. This TCR came from a human donor who had recovered from COVID-19. The specimen was peripheral blood, collected after recovery from COVID-19. V gene TRBV11-2 combines with J gene TRBJ1-6; D is unclear. For the CDR3, the DNA is TGTGCCGGCAGTTTAATGGGAGGACCAAATTCACCCCTCCACTTT. This translates into CAGSLMGGPNSPLHF.